The rows below give T cell receptor beta chains drawn from one sample of a study of blood T cell repertoires in COVID-19. Clones were read by immunoSEQ multiplex PCR, and TCRdb kept only the in-frame ones, dropping some. The sample contains about 200,000 clones, 88% of which appear only once. Sequencing was performed on peripheral blood. The receptors originated from a man in his late teens or twenties with active or convalescent COVID-19. Each CDR3 is given with its conserved first and last residue. The order of the fields is D gene, V gene, clone size, J gene, CDR3 DNA, CDR3 protein. D genes are given only for firm matches. Some rows mark clone size as missing; the rest say once, few, many or name a class of expanded clone.

d_gene: TRBD1; v_gene: TRBV18; abundance: -; j_gene: TRBJ1-1; CDR3nt: TGTGCCAGCTCACCGGTCCAGGGGGGTGAAGCTTTCTTT; CDR3aa: CASSPVQGGEAFF
d_gene: TRBD1; v_gene: TRBV3-1/TRBV3-2; abundance: -; j_gene: TRBJ1-2; CDR3nt: TGTGCCAGCAGCAAGGGGACAGGGGCTACCTATGGCTACACCTTC; CDR3aa: CASSKGTGATYGYTF
d_gene: -; v_gene: TRBV19; abundance: -; j_gene: TRBJ1-2; CDR3nt: TGTGCCAGTAGTATCGTACGCGACGGCCAGAGGACCTTC; CDR3aa: CASSIVRDGQRTF
d_gene: TRBD2; v_gene: TRBV10-2; abundance: -; j_gene: TRBJ2-1; CDR3nt: TGCGCCAGCATGGTAGCGGGGGGGTACAATGAGCAGTTCTTC; CDR3aa: CASMVAGGYNEQFF
d_gene: -; v_gene: TRBV19; abundance: -; j_gene: TRBJ1-1; CDR3nt: TGTGCCAGTAGTCCCCGGGCAGGGCGACGCACTGAAGCTTTCTTT; CDR3aa: CASSPRAGRRTEAFF
d_gene: -; v_gene: TRBV14; abundance: -; j_gene: TRBJ1-2; CDR3nt: TGTGCCAGCAGCCAAGATTTCCGCTATGGCTACACCTTC; CDR3aa: CASSQDFRYGYTF
d_gene: TRBD2; v_gene: TRBV5-1; abundance: -; j_gene: TRBJ2-1; CDR3nt: TGCGCCAGCAGCTTGGCTCCGGGGGGACCTTACAATGAGCAGTTCTTC; CDR3aa: CASSLAPGGPYNEQFF
d_gene: -; v_gene: TRBV11-3; abundance: -; j_gene: TRBJ2-3; CDR3nt: TGTGCCAGCAGCCCAGGGGCGGGAGTTCCGGATACGCAGTATTTT; CDR3aa: CASSPGAGVPDTQYF
d_gene: TRBD2; v_gene: TRBV5-4; abundance: once; j_gene: TRBJ2-1; CDR3nt: TGTGCCAGCAGCTTGCGGCGGGGGGGTGGCAATGAGCAGTTCTTC; CDR3aa: CASSLRRGGGNEQFF
d_gene: -; v_gene: TRBV18; abundance: -; j_gene: TRBJ2-7; CDR3nt: TGTGCCAGCTCTCCGAACGGGGGCTCCTACGAGCAGTACTTC; CDR3aa: CASSPNGGSYEQYF
d_gene: TRBD1; v_gene: TRBV28; abundance: few; j_gene: TRBJ1-5; CDR3nt: TGTGCCAGTAAATCGGGACAGAATAGCAATCAGCCCCAGCATTTT; CDR3aa: CASKSGQNSNQPQHF
d_gene: -; v_gene: TRBV2; abundance: -; j_gene: TRBJ2-2; CDR3nt: TGTGCCAGCAGGGATGGCGGTCCGAACACCGGGGAGCTGTTTTTT; CDR3aa: CASRDGGPNTGELFF
d_gene: -; v_gene: TRBV7-8; abundance: once; j_gene: TRBJ2-3; CDR3nt: TGTGCCAGCGAGGAGCTGTACGGCACAGATACGCAGTATTTT; CDR3aa: CASEELYGTDTQYF
d_gene: TRBD1; v_gene: TRBV6-2/TRBV6-3; abundance: few; j_gene: TRBJ2-2; CDR3nt: TGTGCCAGCAGTTCCGGGACAGGCTACACCGGGGAGCTGTTTTTT; CDR3aa: CASSSGTGYTGELFF
d_gene: -; v_gene: TRBV7-7; abundance: once; j_gene: TRBJ2-2; CDR3nt: TGTGCCAGCAGCCGTGCAGGGAACACCGGGGAGCTGTTTTTT; CDR3aa: CASSRAGNTGELFF
d_gene: TRBD2; v_gene: TRBV7-9; abundance: -; j_gene: TRBJ2-1; CDR3nt: TGTGCCAGCGCTCGACTAGCGGGGGACGATGAGCAGTTCTTC; CDR3aa: CASARLAGDDEQFF
d_gene: -; v_gene: TRBV11-2; abundance: -; j_gene: TRBJ2-1; CDR3nt: TGTGCCAGCAGCTTAGGACAACCCAGGAATGAGCAGTTCTTC; CDR3aa: CASSLGQPRNEQFF
d_gene: -; v_gene: TRBV7-3; abundance: -; j_gene: TRBJ2-3; CDR3nt: TGTGCCAGCAGCTTATTTAGTGGTATTGGGCGCACAGATACGCAGTATTTT; CDR3aa: CASSLFSGIGRTDTQYF
d_gene: -; v_gene: TRBV5-4; abundance: -; j_gene: TRBJ1-1; CDR3nt: TGTGCCAGCAGCTTAGAATTTACAGGGTTCGCTGAAGCTTTCTTT; CDR3aa: CASSLEFTGFAEAFF
d_gene: -; v_gene: TRBV11-2; abundance: -; j_gene: TRBJ1-1; CDR3nt: TGTGCCAGCAGCCCGACGGACCCCGGGGGGGGGAGGGCTTTCTTT; CDR3aa: CASSPTDPGGGRAFF
d_gene: -; v_gene: TRBV19; abundance: -; j_gene: TRBJ1-3; CDR3nt: TGTGCCAGTAGTGCGACCGGAACAGGGTTCTCTGGAAACACCATATATTTT; CDR3aa: CASSATGTGFSGNTIYF
d_gene: TRBD1; v_gene: TRBV19; abundance: few; j_gene: TRBJ1-5; CDR3nt: TGTGCCAGTAGTCCAGAGGGGGCCGGCAATCAGCCCCAGCATTTT; CDR3aa: CASSPEGAGNQPQHF
d_gene: TRBD2; v_gene: TRBV11-2; abundance: -; j_gene: TRBJ2-1; CDR3nt: TGTGCCAGCAGCTACGGGGGGGCGGTTGGCGATGAGCAGTTCTTC; CDR3aa: CASSYGGAVGDEQFF
d_gene: TRBD2; v_gene: TRBV6-2/TRBV6-3; abundance: -; j_gene: TRBJ2-5; CDR3nt: TGTGCCAGCAGTTACCTCGCGGTAGCGGGAGATTTGAGTGGAGAGACCCAGTACTTC; CDR3aa: CASSYLAVAGDLSGETQYF
d_gene: TRBD1; v_gene: TRBV10-2; abundance: -; j_gene: TRBJ1-3; CDR3nt: TGCGCCAGCAGGGGGACAGGGGGTACTGGAAACACCATATATTTT; CDR3aa: CASRGTGGTGNTIYF
d_gene: TRBD1; v_gene: TRBV7-9; abundance: -; j_gene: TRBJ1-2; CDR3nt: TGTGCCAGCAGCCCAGGGGGGAGCTATGGCTACACCTTC; CDR3aa: CASSPGGSYGYTF
d_gene: -; v_gene: TRBV6-2/TRBV6-3; abundance: -; j_gene: TRBJ1-5; CDR3nt: TGTGCCAGCAGTAGTCGGACAGTTGGCAATCAGCCCCAGCATTTT; CDR3aa: CASSSRTVGNQPQHF
d_gene: TRBD1; v_gene: TRBV13; abundance: once; j_gene: TRBJ2-1; CDR3nt: TGTGCCAGCAGCCCGCTGGGACAGGGGGGTTTTTACAATGAGCAGTTCTTC; CDR3aa: CASSPLGQGGFYNEQFF
d_gene: TRBD1; v_gene: TRBV18; abundance: few; j_gene: TRBJ1-1; CDR3nt: TGTGCCAGCTCAACATCGGGACAGGGACCGAACACTGAAGCTTTCTTT; CDR3aa: CASSTSGQGPNTEAFF
d_gene: TRBD2; v_gene: TRBV15; abundance: -; j_gene: TRBJ2-1; CDR3nt: TGTGCCACCAGCAGAGATACCCCAAGCGGGGGGGTCTACAATGAGCAGTTCTTC; CDR3aa: CATSRDTPSGGVYNEQFF
d_gene: -; v_gene: TRBV12-5; abundance: -; j_gene: TRBJ2-7; CDR3nt: TGTGCTAGTGGTTTGGCGGGAGTTGGACCCTACGAGCAGTACTTC; CDR3aa: CASGLAGVGPYEQYF
d_gene: TRBD2; v_gene: TRBV30; abundance: once; j_gene: TRBJ2-3; CDR3nt: TGTGCCTGGAGCCTTAGCGGGATCTATACGCAGTATTTT; CDR3aa: CAWSLSGIYTQYF
d_gene: -; v_gene: TRBV9; abundance: -; j_gene: TRBJ1-4; CDR3nt: TGTGCCAGCAGCTTAGGGCCCCATGAAAAACTGTTTTTT; CDR3aa: CASSLGPHEKLFF
d_gene: -; v_gene: TRBV18; abundance: -; j_gene: TRBJ1-1; CDR3nt: TGTGCCAGCCTGACAGCAAGTGGCACTGAAGCTTTCTTT; CDR3aa: CASLTASGTEAFF
d_gene: -; v_gene: TRBV3-1/TRBV3-2; abundance: -; j_gene: TRBJ1-2; CDR3nt: TGTGCCAGCAGGGGGACTAGCGACTATGGCTACACCTTC; CDR3aa: CASRGTSDYGYTF
d_gene: -; v_gene: TRBV6-5; abundance: -; j_gene: TRBJ2-7; CDR3nt: TGTGCCAGCAGTTATAGTGGGAGCGGTGAGCAGTACTTC; CDR3aa: CASSYSGSGEQYF
d_gene: -; v_gene: TRBV7-8; abundance: few; j_gene: TRBJ1-5; CDR3nt: TGTGCCAGCAGCTTAGCGAGCTACAGAGATAGCAATCAGCCCCAGCATTTT; CDR3aa: CASSLASYRDSNQPQHF
d_gene: -; v_gene: TRBV4-3; abundance: -; j_gene: TRBJ1-1; CDR3nt: TGCGCCAGCAGCCAAGGGGCAGGGGATACTGAAGCTTTCTTT; CDR3aa: CASSQGAGDTEAFF
d_gene: TRBD1; v_gene: TRBV5-1; abundance: -; j_gene: TRBJ1-2; CDR3nt: TGCGCCAGCAGCTTGGGACAGGGTTCTTTAAATGGCTACACCTTC; CDR3aa: CASSLGQGSLNGYTF
d_gene: -; v_gene: TRBV7-2; abundance: -; j_gene: TRBJ2-7; CDR3nt: TGTGCCAGCAGCTTAATCAGGGGGGACTACGAGCAGTACTTC; CDR3aa: CASSLIRGDYEQYF
d_gene: -; v_gene: TRBV20-1; abundance: -; j_gene: TRBJ1-2; CDR3nt: TGCAGTGCTAAAATCCCCCGGGGCTACACCTTC; CDR3aa: CSAKIPRGYTF
d_gene: TRBD1; v_gene: TRBV15; abundance: -; j_gene: TRBJ1-1; CDR3nt: TGTGCCACCAGCAGGGACAGGGATCCAGGCACTGAAGCTTTCTTT; CDR3aa: CATSRDRDPGTEAFF
d_gene: -; v_gene: TRBV30; abundance: -; j_gene: TRBJ1-3; CDR3nt: TGTGCCTGGAGTCCGGGGGTTTCTGGAAACACCATATATTTT; CDR3aa: CAWSPGVSGNTIYF
d_gene: TRBD2; v_gene: TRBV13; abundance: -; j_gene: TRBJ2-1; CDR3nt: TGTGCCAGCAGTCGTAAACCGCGGGGGGACAATGAGCAGTTCTTC; CDR3aa: CASSRKPRGDNEQFF
d_gene: -; v_gene: TRBV19; abundance: -; j_gene: TRBJ2-2; CDR3nt: TGTGCCAGTAAAGGACAGCCTGTGAACACCGGGGAGCTGTTTTTT; CDR3aa: CASKGQPVNTGELFF
d_gene: -; v_gene: TRBV6-5; abundance: -; j_gene: TRBJ1-2; CDR3nt: TGTGCCAGCAGTCCTCGGAACTATGGCTACACCTTC; CDR3aa: CASSPRNYGYTF
d_gene: TRBD2; v_gene: TRBV6-1; abundance: -; j_gene: TRBJ2-1; CDR3nt: TGTGCCAGCAGTGTGCATTCTAGCGGGAGGAAGGGTGAGCAGTTCTTC; CDR3aa: CASSVHSSGRKGEQFF
d_gene: TRBD1; v_gene: TRBV6-5; abundance: -; j_gene: TRBJ2-1; CDR3nt: TGTGCCAGCAGTTACTCACAGGGGGCGGGGGCTGAGCAGTTCTTC; CDR3aa: CASSYSQGAGAEQFF
d_gene: -; v_gene: TRBV5-1; abundance: -; j_gene: TRBJ1-2; CDR3nt: TGCGCCAGCAGCTTACAGGACCCCATATCGGGCTACACCTTC; CDR3aa: CASSLQDPISGYTF
d_gene: TRBD1; v_gene: TRBV19; abundance: -; j_gene: TRBJ2-2; CDR3nt: TGTGCCAGTAGTAAAGGGACAGGATACACCGGGGAGCTGTTTTTT; CDR3aa: CASSKGTGYTGELFF
d_gene: TRBD2; v_gene: TRBV7-6; abundance: -; j_gene: TRBJ2-1; CDR3nt: TGTGCCAGCAGCGTGCGGGAGGGCCCCTACAATGAGCAGTTCTTC; CDR3aa: CASSVREGPYNEQFF
d_gene: -; v_gene: TRBV21-1; abundance: -; j_gene: TRBJ1-3; CDR3nt: TGTGCCAGCAGCCACCTAGGGGCACGGGGAAACACCATATATTTT; CDR3aa: CASSHLGARGNTIYF
d_gene: -; v_gene: TRBV2; abundance: -; j_gene: TRBJ2-7; CDR3nt: TGTGCCAGCAAATCAGGGTTGGGGGCCTCCGAGCAGTACTTC; CDR3aa: CASKSGLGASEQYF
d_gene: TRBD2; v_gene: TRBV6-5; abundance: -; j_gene: TRBJ2-1; CDR3nt: TGTGCCAGCAGGGAGACTAGCGGGAGGGCCAATGAGCAGTTCTTC; CDR3aa: CASRETSGRANEQFF
d_gene: -; v_gene: TRBV2; abundance: -; j_gene: TRBJ1-4; CDR3nt: TGTGCCAGCTGCTCGGGGGGAACTAATGAAAAACTGTTTTTT; CDR3aa: CASCSGGTNEKLFF
d_gene: -; v_gene: TRBV28; abundance: -; j_gene: TRBJ1-1; CDR3nt: TGTGCCAGCAGTTTATTATCCAGGGGCTCCCACACTGAAGCTTTCTTT; CDR3aa: CASSLLSRGSHTEAFF
d_gene: -; v_gene: TRBV5-4; abundance: -; j_gene: TRBJ2-3; CDR3nt: TGTGCCAGCAGCCCGACTAGTACAGATACGCAGTATTTT; CDR3aa: CASSPTSTDTQYF
d_gene: -; v_gene: TRBV29-1; abundance: -; j_gene: TRBJ2-7; CDR3nt: TGCAGCGTTGTTGAGGCAAGTCGAAGCGAGCAGTACTTC; CDR3aa: CSVVEASRSEQYF
d_gene: -; v_gene: TRBV7-3; abundance: -; j_gene: TRBJ2-7; CDR3nt: TGTGCCAGCAGCCTCAGCGGGTCCTACGAGCAGTACTTC; CDR3aa: CASSLSGSYEQYF
d_gene: TRBD2; v_gene: TRBV15; abundance: -; j_gene: TRBJ2-3; CDR3nt: TGTGCCACCAGCAGAGTCCCGGGGGGTAGCACAGATACGCAGTATTTT; CDR3aa: CATSRVPGGSTDTQYF